The present TCR beta chain was sequenced within a study of shared clonotypes between healthy human individuals. The repertoire was sequenced with immunoSEQ multiplex PCR; TCRdb's copy has only in-frame clones and lacks some. The table lists roughly 2,000,000 clones, approximately 92% of them singletons. Naive CD8 populations comprised CD45RO-negative cells positively selected for CCR7, excluding terminally differentiated effector memory CD45RA+ cells. There are 14 residues in the CDR3. Germline lookup yields CDR1 MNHEY and CDR2 SVGAGI. Trimming shortened V by 2 bases and J by 7 bases, and 14 bases separated the two germline ends.

This chain connects TRBV6-5 to TRBJ1-1; D possibly corresponds to TRBD1 (6 bases). The clonotype was recovered from a man in his late teens or twenties in good health. Some clones in this sample may be carry-over from other donors' samples. Material for sequencing was naive CD8+ T cells from PBMCs. DNA of the CDR3: TGTGCCAGCAGTTACCTAGGGGGTCGGGGTGAAGCTTTCTTT. It yields the protein CASSYLGGRGEAFF.